A single sample is the source of the 10 T cell receptor beta chains below, sequenced in a study of blood T cells in healthy people across ages. A sample-barcoded 5' primer and a J-beta primer mix were used in a second PCR of roughly 6 to 11 cycles. MiXCR was run by TCRdb on the 5' RACE reads, yielding one entry per CDR3 protein. The sample shows around 970,000 distinct CDR3 sequences, roughly 51% of them seen only once. The sample comprised blood. Source of these receptors: a woman aged 55 to 70 in good health.

The rearrangement joins TRBV7-2 to TRBJ2-2, with TRBD1 identical over 8 bases. The junction had 12 bases not matched to a gene; V was cut back by 2 bases and J by 7 bases. This CDR3 has 17 residues. The germline gives CDR1 SGHTA, CDR2 FQGNSA. DNA for the CDR3: TGTGCCAGCAGCTTAATCCCACGACCAGGGGGCGGCGGGGAGCTGTTTTTT. Translated: CASSLIPRPGGGGELFF.

This chain connects TRBV12-3 or TRBV12-4 to TRBJ1-5, with 7 bases matching TRBD1. J lost 4 bases, V lost 7 bases, and 10 bases had no gene match. CDR3 size: 15 residues. CDR3 amino acids: CASTLQRGRNQPQHF. In DNA, the CDR3 is TGTGCCAGCACTCTGCAGAGGGGGCGAAATCAGCCCCAGCATTTT.

As concerns this clonotype: One end of the junction is discordant with germline, which a read error may explain. DNA of the CDR3: TGCGCCAGCAGCCAAGGTGTTATGGCCTATGGCTGCACCTTC. Translated: CASSQGVMAYGCTF. The chain joins TRBV4-1 to TRBJ1-2; no clear D. This CDR3 has 14 residues. Germline loops: CDR1 MGHRA, CDR2 YSYEKL.

This clonotype has more than one count but fewer than ten. This rearrangement joins TRBV20-1 to TRBJ1-1; TRBD1 is a possible D gene (5 bases). CDR3 size: 15 residues. CDR1 DFQATT and CDR2 SNEGSKA come from the germline V gene (reference sequence). Trimming removed 3 bases from V and 0 bases from J, with 14 bases in between. As DNA, the CDR3 is TGCAGTGCTAGGAGGGGCCAACCCATGAACACTGAAGCTTTCTTT. Its protein product is CSARRGQPMNTEAFF.

The table lists this clonotype with a few counts. The chain uses TRBV4-2 and TRBJ2-5; D possibly corresponds to TRBD2 (6 bases). The CDR3 is 14 residues long. Germline V gene sequence: CDR1 LGHNA, CDR2 YNFKEQ. Trimming removed 3 bases at V and 5 bases at J, with 13 bases between. This CDR3 reads CASSQRLGVETQYF. CDR3 DNA: TGTGCCAGCAGCCAGAGACTAGGGGTTGAGACCCAGTACTTC.

This chain uses TRBV5-6 with TRBJ2-5, with 7 bases identical to TRBD1. CDR1 and CDR2 (germline): SGHDT, YYEEEE. V dropped 5 bases and J dropped 5; count of bases not matched to a gene: 9. The CDR3 contains 14 residues. CDR3 DNA: TGTGCCAGCAGAGAGACAGGGTTGGGGGAGACCCAGTACTTC. It encodes CASRETGLGETQYF.

This chain joins TRBV6-6 and TRBJ2-6, with D perhaps TRBD1 or TRBD2 (6 bases each). Looked up from germline, CDR1 is MNHNY and CDR2 is SVGAGI (reference sequence). This CDR3 has 17 amino acids. Trimming shortened V by 0 bases and J by 4 bases, and 13 bases separated the two germline ends. The CDR3, as DNA: TGTGCCAGCAGTTACTCCGGAGGGGGTAAGGGGGCCAACGTCCTGACTTTC. Translated, it gives CASSYSGGGKGANVLTF.

The V call is TRBV25-1, the J call TRBJ2-5; TRBD1 or TRBD2 may be the D gene (5 bases each). Germline lookup yields CDR1 MGHDK and CDR2 SYGVNS. V gave up 4 bases and J gave up 11 bases, with 23 bases separating them. This CDR3 comprises 15 residues. The CDR3 reads CASSVGPTGYYEQYF. CDR3 bases: TGTGCCAGCAGTGTGGGGCCAACGGGGTATTATGAGCAGTACTTC.

V is TRBV9 and J is TRBJ1-2; D not certain. The CDR3 is made up of 12 amino acids. V lost 0 bases and J lost 6, with 6 bases in between. CDR1 and CDR2 (germline): SGDLS, YYNGEE. The CDR3 loop reads CASSVGWNGYTF. In DNA form, the CDR3 reads TGTGCCAGCAGCGTAGGGTGGAATGGCTACACCTTC.

The chain recombines TRBV4-2 with TRBJ2-6, with D perhaps matching TRBD1 (6 bases). CDR3 length: 18 residues. Germline assignment: CDR1 LGHNA and CDR2 YNFKEQ. Trimming cost V 0 bases and J 4 bases, with 16 bases left between them. The CDR3 is CASSQDGVGAEGANVLTF. CDR3 bases: TGTGCCAGCAGCCAAGATGGTGTGGGGGCGGAAGGGGCCAACGTCCTGACTTTC.